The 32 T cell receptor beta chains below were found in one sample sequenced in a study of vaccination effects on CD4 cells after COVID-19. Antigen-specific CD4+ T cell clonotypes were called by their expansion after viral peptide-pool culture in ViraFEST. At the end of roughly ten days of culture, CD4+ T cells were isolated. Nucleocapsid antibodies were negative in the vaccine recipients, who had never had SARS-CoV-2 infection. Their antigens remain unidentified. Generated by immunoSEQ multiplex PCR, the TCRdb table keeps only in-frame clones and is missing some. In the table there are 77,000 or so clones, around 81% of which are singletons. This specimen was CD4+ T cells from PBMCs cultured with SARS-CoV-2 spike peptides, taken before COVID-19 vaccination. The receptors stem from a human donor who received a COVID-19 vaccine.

This chain's CDR3 is CASSTRQGISNQPQHF. DNA of the CDR3: TGTGCCAGTAGTACCCGACAGGGGATCAGCAATCAGCCCCAGCATTTT. The rearrangement uses TRBV19 and TRBJ1-5, with TRBD1 matching 8 bases. The V segment lost 4 bases and the J segment 1 base; nucleotides outside the gene matches: 6. The germline V gene encodes CDR1 LNHDA and CDR2 SQIVND (reference sequence). CDR3 size: 16 residues.

The CDR3 is CASSLPGAGLNEKLFF. The CDR3 DNA reads as TGTGCCAGCAGTTTACCCGGGGCAGGTCTTAATGAAAAACTGTTTTTT. The rearrangement uses TRBV28 and TRBJ1-4; a possible D gene is TRBD1 (5 bases). V was pared by 2 bases and J by 4 bases, with 14 bases between. This CDR3 has 16 amino acids. Germline CDR1 MDHEN, CDR2 SYDVKM.

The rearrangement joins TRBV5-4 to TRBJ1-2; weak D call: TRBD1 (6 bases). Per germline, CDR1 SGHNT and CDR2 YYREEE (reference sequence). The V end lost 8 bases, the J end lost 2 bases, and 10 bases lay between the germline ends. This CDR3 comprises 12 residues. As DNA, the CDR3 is TGTGCCAGTCACAGGGAGAACTATGGCTACACCTTC. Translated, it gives CASHRENYGYTF.

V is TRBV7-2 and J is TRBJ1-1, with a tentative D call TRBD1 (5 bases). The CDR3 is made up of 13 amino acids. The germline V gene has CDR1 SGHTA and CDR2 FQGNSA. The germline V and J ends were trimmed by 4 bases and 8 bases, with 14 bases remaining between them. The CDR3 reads CASSSHRHLEAFF. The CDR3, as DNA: TGTGCCAGCAGCTCCCACAGGCACCTCGAAGCTTTCTTT.

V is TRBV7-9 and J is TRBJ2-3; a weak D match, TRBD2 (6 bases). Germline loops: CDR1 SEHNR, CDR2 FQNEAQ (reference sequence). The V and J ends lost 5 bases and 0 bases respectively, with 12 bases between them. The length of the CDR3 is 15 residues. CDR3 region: CASSQASGSTDTQYF. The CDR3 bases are TGTGCCAGCAGCCAAGCCAGCGGGAGCACAGATACGCAGTATTTT.

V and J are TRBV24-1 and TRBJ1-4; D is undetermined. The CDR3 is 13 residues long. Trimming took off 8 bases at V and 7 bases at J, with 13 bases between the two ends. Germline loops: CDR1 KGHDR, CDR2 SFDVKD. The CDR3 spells CATTGFGGEKLFF. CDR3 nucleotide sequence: TGTGCCACCACGGGGTTTGGTGGTGAAAAACTGTTTTTT.

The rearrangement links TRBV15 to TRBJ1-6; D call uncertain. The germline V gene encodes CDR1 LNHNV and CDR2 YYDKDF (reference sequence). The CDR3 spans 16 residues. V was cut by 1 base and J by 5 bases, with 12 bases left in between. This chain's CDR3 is CATSRGEGSNNSPLHF. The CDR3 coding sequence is TGTGCCACCAGCAGAGGGGAGGGCAGCAATAATTCACCCCTCCACTTT.

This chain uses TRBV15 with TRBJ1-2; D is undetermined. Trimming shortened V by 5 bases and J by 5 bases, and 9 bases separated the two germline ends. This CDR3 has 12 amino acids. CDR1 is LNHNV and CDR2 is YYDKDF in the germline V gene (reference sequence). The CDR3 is CATSASRYGYTF. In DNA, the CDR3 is TGTGCCACCAGCGCCTCTCGGTATGGCTACACCTTC.

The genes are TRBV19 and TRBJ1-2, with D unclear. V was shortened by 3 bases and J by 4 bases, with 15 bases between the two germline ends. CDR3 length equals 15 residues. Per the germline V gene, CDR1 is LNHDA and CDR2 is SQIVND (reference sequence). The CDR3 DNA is TGTGCCAGTAGTATTAGTTATGGGCAGATCTATGGCTACACCTTC. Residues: CASSISYGQIYGYTF.

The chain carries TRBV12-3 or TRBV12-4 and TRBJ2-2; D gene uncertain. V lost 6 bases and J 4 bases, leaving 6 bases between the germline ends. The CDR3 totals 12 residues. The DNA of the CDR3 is TGTGCCAGCAGCGTCCTCACCGGGGAGCTGTTTTTT. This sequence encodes CASSVLTGELFF.

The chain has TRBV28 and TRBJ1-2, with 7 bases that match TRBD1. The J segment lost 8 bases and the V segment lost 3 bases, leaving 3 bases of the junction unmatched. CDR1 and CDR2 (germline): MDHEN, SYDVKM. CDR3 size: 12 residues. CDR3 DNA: TGTGCCAGCAGTTTTACAGGGGTCGGCTACACCTTC. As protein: CASSFTGVGYTF.

The CDR3, as DNA: TGTGCCAGCTCACCGGCGCTAGCCAAAGAGACCCAGTACTTC. As protein: CASSPALAKETQYF. The V gene is TRBV18, the J gene TRBJ2-5; possible D gene TRBD2, 5 bases. V shed 3 bases and J shed 3 bases, with 11 bases lying between them. From germline, CDR1 is KGHSH and CDR2 LQKENI. The CDR3 spans 14 residues.

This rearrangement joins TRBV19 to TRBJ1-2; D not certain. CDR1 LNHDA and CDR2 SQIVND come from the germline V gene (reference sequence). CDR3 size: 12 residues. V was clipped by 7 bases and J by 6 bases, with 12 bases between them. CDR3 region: CASTNPGNGYTF. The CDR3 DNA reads TGTGCCAGTACCAATCCCGGGAATGGCTACACCTTC. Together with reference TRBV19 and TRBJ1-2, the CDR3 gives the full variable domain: DGGITQSPKYLFRKEGQNVTLSCEQNLNHDAMYWYRQDPGQGLRLIYYSQIVNDFQKGDIAEGYSVSREKKESFPLTVTSAQKNPTAFYLCASTNPGNGYTFGSGTRLTVV.

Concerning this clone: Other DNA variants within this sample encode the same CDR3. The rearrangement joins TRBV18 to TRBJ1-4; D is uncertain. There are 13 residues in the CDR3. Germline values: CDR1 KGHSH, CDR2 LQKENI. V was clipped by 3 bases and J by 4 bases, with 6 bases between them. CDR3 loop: CASSPGLNEKLFF. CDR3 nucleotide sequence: TGTGCCAGCTCACCGGGCCTTAATGAAAAACTGTTTTTT.

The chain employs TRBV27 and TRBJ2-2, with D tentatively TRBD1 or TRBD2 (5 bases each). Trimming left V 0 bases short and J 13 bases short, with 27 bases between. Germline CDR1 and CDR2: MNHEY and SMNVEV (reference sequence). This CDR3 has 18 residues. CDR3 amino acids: CASSLSVSRDGRPGLLFF. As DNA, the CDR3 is TGTGCCAGCAGTTTATCGGTATCGAGGGACGGAAGACCGGGGTTGCTGTTTTTT.

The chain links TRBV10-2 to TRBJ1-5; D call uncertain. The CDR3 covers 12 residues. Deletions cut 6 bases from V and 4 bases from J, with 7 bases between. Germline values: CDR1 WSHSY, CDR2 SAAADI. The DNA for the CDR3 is TGCGCCAGCAGGTCCCTGAATCAGCCCCAGCATTTT. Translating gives CASRSLNQPQHF.

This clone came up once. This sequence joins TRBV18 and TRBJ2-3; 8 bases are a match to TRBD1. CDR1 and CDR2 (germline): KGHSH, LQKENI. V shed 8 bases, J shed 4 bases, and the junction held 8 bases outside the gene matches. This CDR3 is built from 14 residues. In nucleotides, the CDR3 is TGTGCCAGCGCGCAGGGGGCGCCCGCAGATACGCAGTATTTT. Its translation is CASAQGAPADTQYF.

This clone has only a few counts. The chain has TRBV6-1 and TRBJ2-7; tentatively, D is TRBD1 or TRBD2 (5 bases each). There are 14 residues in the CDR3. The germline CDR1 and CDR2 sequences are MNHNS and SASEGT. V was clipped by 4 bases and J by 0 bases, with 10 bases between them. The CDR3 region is CASSGAGSSYEQYV. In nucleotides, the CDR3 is TGTGCCAGCAGTGGAGCAGGGAGCTCCTACGAGCAGTACGTC.

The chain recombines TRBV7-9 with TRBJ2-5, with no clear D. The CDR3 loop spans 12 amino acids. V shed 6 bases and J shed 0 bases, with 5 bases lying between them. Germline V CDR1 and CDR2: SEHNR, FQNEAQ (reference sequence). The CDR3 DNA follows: TGTGCCAGCAGTAAGAACCAAGAGACCCAGTACTTC. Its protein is CASSKNQETQYF. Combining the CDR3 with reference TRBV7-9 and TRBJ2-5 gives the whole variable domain DTGVSQNPRHKITKRGQNVTFRCDPISEHNRLYWYRQTLGQGPEFLTYFQNEAQLEKSRLLSDRFSAERPKGSFSTLEIQRTEQGDSAMYLCASSKNQETQYFGPGTRLLVL.

CDR3 DNA: TGTGCCAGCAGCTTAGGACAATATCCCTACAATGAGCAGTTCTTC. It specifies CASSLGQYPYNEQFF. The chain recombines TRBV7-2 with TRBJ2-1; D gene ambiguous. Trimming removed 1 base at V and 2 bases at J, with 9 bases between. Per the germline V gene, CDR1 is SGHTA and CDR2 is FQGNSA. CDR3 length: 15 residues.

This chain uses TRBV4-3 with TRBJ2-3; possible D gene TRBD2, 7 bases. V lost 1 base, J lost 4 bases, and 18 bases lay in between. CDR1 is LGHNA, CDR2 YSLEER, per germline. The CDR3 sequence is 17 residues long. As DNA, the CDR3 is TGCGCCAGCAGCCAAGCCTCGGGGGGCCGAAAAGCAGATACGCAGTATTTT. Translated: CASSQASGGRKADTQYF.

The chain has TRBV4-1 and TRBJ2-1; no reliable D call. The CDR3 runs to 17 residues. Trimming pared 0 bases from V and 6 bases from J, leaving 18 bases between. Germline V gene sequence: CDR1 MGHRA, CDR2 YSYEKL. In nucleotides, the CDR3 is TGCGCCAGCAGCCAAGATTGGGTGGGCCGGCTACGCAATGAGCAGTTCTTC. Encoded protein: CASSQDWVGRLRNEQFF.

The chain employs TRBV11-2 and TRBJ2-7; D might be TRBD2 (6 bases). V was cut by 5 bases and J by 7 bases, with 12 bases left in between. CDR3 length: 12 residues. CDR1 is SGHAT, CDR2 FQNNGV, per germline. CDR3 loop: CASSIGGGEQYV. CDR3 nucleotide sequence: TGTGCCAGCAGCATCGGGGGTGGAGAGCAGTACGTC.

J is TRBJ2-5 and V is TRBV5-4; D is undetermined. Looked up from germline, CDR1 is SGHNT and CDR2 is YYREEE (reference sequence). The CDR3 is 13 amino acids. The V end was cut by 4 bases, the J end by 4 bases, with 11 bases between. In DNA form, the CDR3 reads TGTGCCAGCAGCGCCTCCCCCACAGAGACCCAGTACTTC. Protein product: CASSASPTETQYF.

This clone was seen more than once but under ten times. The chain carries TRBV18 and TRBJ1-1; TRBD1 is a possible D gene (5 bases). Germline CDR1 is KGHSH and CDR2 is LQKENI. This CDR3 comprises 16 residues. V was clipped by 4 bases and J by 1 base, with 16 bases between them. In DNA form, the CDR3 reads TGTGCCAGCTCACTACAAACCGGGACGGGGAACACTGAAGCTTTCTTT. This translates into CASSLQTGTGNTEAFF.

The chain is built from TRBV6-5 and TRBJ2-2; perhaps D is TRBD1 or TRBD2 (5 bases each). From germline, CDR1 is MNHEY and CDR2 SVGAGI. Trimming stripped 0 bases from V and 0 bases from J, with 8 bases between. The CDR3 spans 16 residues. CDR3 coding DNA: TGTGCCAGCAGTTACTCCTGGGACGCGAACACCGGGGAGCTGTTTTTT. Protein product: CASSYSWDANTGELFF.

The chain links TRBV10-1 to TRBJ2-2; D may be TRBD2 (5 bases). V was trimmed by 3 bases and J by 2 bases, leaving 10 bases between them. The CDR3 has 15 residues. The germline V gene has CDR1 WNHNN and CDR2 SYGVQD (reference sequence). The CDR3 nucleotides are TGCGCCAGCAGTGACCGGACTCGAAACACCGGGGAGCTGTTTTTT. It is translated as CASSDRTRNTGELFF.

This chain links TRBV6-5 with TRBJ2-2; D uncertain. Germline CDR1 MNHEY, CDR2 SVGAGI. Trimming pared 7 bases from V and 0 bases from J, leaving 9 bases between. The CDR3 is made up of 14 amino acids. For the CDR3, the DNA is TGTGCCAGCAACTCATACGCGAACACCGGGGAGCTGTTTTTT. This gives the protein CASNSYANTGELFF.

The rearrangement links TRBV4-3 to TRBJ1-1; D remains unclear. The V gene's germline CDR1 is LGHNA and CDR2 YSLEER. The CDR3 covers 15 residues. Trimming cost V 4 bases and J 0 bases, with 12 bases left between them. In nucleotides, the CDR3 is TGCGCCAGCAGCCGCGAGAAGACGGTGAACACTGAAGCTTTCTTT. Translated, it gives CASSREKTVNTEAFF.

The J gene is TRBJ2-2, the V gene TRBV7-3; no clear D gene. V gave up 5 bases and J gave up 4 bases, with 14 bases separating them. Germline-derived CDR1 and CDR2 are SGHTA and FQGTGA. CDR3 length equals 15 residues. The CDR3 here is CASSPPGSGTGELFF. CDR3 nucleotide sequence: TGTGCCAGCAGCCCCCCTGGGTCGGGCACCGGGGAGCTGTTTTTT. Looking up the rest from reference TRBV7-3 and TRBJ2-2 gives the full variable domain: GAGVSQTPSNKVTEKGKYVELRCDPISGHTALYWYRQSLGQGPEFLIYFQGTGAADDSGLPNDRFFAVRPEGSVSTLKIQRTERGDSAVYLCASSPPGSGTGELFFGEGSRLTVL.

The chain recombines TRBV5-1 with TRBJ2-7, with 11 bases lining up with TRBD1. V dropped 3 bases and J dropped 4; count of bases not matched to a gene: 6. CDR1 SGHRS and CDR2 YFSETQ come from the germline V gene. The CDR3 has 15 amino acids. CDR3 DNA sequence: TGCGCCAGCAGCTCCGGGACAGGGGGAATTTACGAGCAGTACGTC. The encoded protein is CASSSGTGGIYEQYV.

The CDR3 sequence: CASSPRGAGTGELFF. CDR3 bases: TGTGCCAGCAGCCCCCGGGGGGCAGGAACCGGGGAGCTGTTTTTT. The rearrangement links TRBV5-4 to TRBJ2-2; D possibly corresponds to TRBD2 (7 bases). This CDR3 is built from 15 residues. V dropped 4 bases and J dropped 5 bases, with 15 bases sitting between them. Germline V CDR1 and CDR2: SGHNT, YYREEE (reference sequence). The full variable domain, in which reference TRBV5-4 and TRBJ2-2 provide the parts outside the CDR3, is ETGVTQSPTHLIKTRGQQVTLRCSSQSGHNTVSWYQQALGQGPQFIFQYYREEENGRGNFPPRFSGLQFPNYSSELNVNALELDDSALYLCASSPRGAGTGELFFGEGSRLTVL.